The 11 T cell receptor beta chains listed next were all sequenced from one sample in a study of T cell repertoires in ileal Crohn's disease. Time point meaning: proximal margin of the surgical specimen (macroscopically non-inflamed). The repertoire was sequenced with immunoSEQ multiplex PCR; TCRdb's copy has only in-frame clones and lacks some. The data hold over 5,000 clones, with around 87% observed a single time. Sample: ileal tissue. Source of these receptors: an adult with Crohn's disease.

The CDR3 here is CASSDIRGHNEKLFF. CDR3 DNA sequence: TGTGCCAGCAGTGATATCAGGGGGCACAATGAAAAACTGTTTTTT. V and J are TRBV2 and TRBJ1-4, with 8 bases matching TRBD1. The J segment lost 5 bases and the V segment lost 3 bases, leaving 5 bases of the junction unmatched. Per the germline V gene, CDR1 is SNHLY and CDR2 is FYNNEI. The CDR3 runs to 15 residues.

This clone was detected a few times. V and J are TRBV7-9 and TRBJ1-2, with 7 bases that match TRBD1. J was trimmed by 2 bases and V by 5 bases; bases with no gene match: 5. This CDR3 is 14 amino acids long. Germline V gives CDR1 SEHNR, CDR2 FQNEAQ (reference sequence). The CDR3 is CASSRSDRNYGYTF. The CDR3 DNA reads as TGTGCCAGCAGCCGGTCGGACAGGAACTATGGCTACACCTTC.

V usage is TRBV30 and J usage is TRBJ2-7; 7 nucleotides align to TRBD2. Per the germline V gene, CDR1 is GTSNPN and CDR2 is SVGIG (reference sequence). The junction had 4 bases not matched to a gene; V was cut back by 1 base and J by 4 bases. The CDR3 consists of 13 residues. Here the CDR3 DNA reads TGTGCCTGGAGTGCCCGACTAGCATACGAGCAGTACTTC. As protein: CAWSARLAYEQYF.

CDR3 coding DNA: TGTGCCAGCAGCTTCGGGCCCGGTCAAGGGGAGCAGTTCTTC. Its protein product is CASSFGPGQGEQFF. The chain employs TRBV11-2 and TRBJ2-1; D gene unclear. Germline V gene lookup returns CDR1 SGHAT and CDR2 FQNNGV. Trimming left V 3 bases short and J 10 bases short, with 16 bases between. This CDR3 is built from 14 residues.

V and J are TRBV6-1 and TRBJ2-7; TRBD1 aligns across 9 bases. There are 14 residues in the CDR3. In germline, CDR1 is MNHNS, CDR2 SASEGT. V shed 6 bases, J shed 4 bases, and the junction held 7 bases outside the gene matches. The CDR3 protein is CASRGQGGVYEQYF. CDR3 in DNA: TGTGCCAGCAGGGGACAGGGCGGGGTATACGAGCAGTACTTC.

DNA for the CDR3: TGTGCCAGCAGTGAAGTTCTCATGCTGAACACTGAAGCTTTCTTT. Residues: CASSEVLMLNTEAFF. The rearrangement uses TRBV6-1 and TRBJ1-1; D is uncertain. V lost 1 base, J lost 0 bases, and 9 bases lay in between. This CDR3 is built from 15 residues. The germline gives CDR1 MNHNS, CDR2 SASEGT.

V gene TRBV18 combines with J gene TRBJ2-7; D possibly corresponds to TRBD1 (5 bases). The germline V and J ends were trimmed by 3 bases and 1 base, with 7 bases remaining between them. This CDR3 is 13 amino acids long. The germline gives CDR1 KGHSH, CDR2 LQKENI. The CDR3 nucleotides are TGTGCCAGCTCACCCGACAGATCCTACGAGCAGTACTTC. It specifies CASSPDRSYEQYF.

V gene TRBV7-2 combines with J gene TRBJ1-3; 11 bases align to TRBD1. Germline V gene lookup returns CDR1 SGHTA and CDR2 FQGNSA. The CDR3 has 15 residues. The V segment lost 6 bases and the J segment 7 bases; nucleotides outside the gene matches: 8. CDR3 sequence (DNA): TGTGCCAGCAGACCAGGACAGGGGGCTTGGAACACCATATATTTT. This codes for CASRPGQGAWNTIYF.

This chain connects TRBV4-2 to TRBJ2-1; D not resolved. Germline values: CDR1 LGHNA, CDR2 YNFKEQ. Trimming cost V 5 bases and J 3 bases, with 17 bases left between them. The CDR3 length is 16 residues. The CDR3 coding sequence is TGTGCCAGCAGCAAGAGCCTAGTTACACTCTACAATGAGCAGTTCTTC. Its translation is CASSKSLVTLYNEQFF.

The V and J genes are TRBV2 and TRBJ2-5; tentatively, D is TRBD1 or TRBD2 (5 bases each). The CDR3 sequence is 13 residues long. Germline assignment: CDR1 SNHLY and CDR2 FYNNEI. V lost 4 bases, J lost 5 bases, and 11 bases lay in between. The CDR3 here is CASSVRGPETQYF. Here the CDR3 DNA reads TGTGCCAGCAGTGTCCGGGGACCTGAGACCCAGTACTTC. The complete variable domain, with remaining parts taken from reference TRBV2 and TRBJ2-5, reads EPEVTQTPSHQVTQMGQEVILRCVPISNHLYFYWYRQILGQKVEFLVSFYNNEISEKSEIFDDQFSVERPDGSNFTLKIRSTKLEDSAMYFCASSVRGPETQYFGPGTRLLVL.

This chain joins TRBV6-5 and TRBJ2-7; 10 nucleotides agree with TRBD2. Trimming removed 6 bases from V and 4 bases from J; junction bases left unmatched: 9. The CDR3 covers 15 residues. CDR1 and CDR2 from the germline V gene are MNHEY and SVGAGI. The CDR3 DNA follows: TGTGCCAGCAGCCTCGTCCCTAGCGGGGGATACGAGCAGTACTTC. As protein: CASSLVPSGGYEQYF.